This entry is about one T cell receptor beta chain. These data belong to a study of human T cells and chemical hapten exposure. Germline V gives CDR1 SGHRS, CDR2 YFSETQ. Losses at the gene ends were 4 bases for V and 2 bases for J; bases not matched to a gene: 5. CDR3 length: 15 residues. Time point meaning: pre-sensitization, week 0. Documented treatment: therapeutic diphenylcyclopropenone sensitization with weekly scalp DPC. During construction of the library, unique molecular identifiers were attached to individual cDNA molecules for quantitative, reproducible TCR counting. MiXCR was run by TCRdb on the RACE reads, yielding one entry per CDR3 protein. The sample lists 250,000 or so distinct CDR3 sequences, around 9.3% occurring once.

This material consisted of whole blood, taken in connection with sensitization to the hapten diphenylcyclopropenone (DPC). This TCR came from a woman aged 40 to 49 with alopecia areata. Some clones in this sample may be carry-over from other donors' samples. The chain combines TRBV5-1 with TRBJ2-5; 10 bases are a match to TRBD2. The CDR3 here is CASSVAGGPQETQYF. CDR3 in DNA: TGCGCCAGCAGCGTAGCGGGAGGACCTCAAGAGACCCAGTACTTC.